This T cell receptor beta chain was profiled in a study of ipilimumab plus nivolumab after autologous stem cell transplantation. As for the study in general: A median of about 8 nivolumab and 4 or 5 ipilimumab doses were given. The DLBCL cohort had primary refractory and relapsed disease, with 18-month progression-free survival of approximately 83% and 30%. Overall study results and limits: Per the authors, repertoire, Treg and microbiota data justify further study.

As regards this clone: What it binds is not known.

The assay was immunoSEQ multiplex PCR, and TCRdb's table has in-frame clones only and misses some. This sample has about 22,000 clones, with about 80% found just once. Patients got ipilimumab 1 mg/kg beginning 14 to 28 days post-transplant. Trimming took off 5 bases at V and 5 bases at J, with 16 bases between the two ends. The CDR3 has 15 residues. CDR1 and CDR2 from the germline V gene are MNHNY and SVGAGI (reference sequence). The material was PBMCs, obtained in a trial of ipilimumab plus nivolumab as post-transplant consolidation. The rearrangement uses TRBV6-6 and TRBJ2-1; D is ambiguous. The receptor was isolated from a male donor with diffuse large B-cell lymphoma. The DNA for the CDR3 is TGTGCCAGCAGTCCCCTGGGGTTGCCCAACAATGAGCAGTTCTTC. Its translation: CASSPLGLPNNEQFF.